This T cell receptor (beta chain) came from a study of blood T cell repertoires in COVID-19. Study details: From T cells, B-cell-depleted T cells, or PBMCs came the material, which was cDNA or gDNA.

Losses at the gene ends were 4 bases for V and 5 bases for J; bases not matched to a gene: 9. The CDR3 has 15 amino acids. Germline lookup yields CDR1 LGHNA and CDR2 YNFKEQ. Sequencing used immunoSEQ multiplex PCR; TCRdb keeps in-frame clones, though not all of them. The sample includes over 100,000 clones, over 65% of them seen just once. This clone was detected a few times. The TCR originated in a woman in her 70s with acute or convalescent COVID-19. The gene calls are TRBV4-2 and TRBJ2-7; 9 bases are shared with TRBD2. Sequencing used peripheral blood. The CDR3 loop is CASSRGGLASHEQYF. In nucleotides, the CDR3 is TGTGCCAGCAGCCGAGGGGGACTAGCTAGTCACGAGCAGTACTTC.